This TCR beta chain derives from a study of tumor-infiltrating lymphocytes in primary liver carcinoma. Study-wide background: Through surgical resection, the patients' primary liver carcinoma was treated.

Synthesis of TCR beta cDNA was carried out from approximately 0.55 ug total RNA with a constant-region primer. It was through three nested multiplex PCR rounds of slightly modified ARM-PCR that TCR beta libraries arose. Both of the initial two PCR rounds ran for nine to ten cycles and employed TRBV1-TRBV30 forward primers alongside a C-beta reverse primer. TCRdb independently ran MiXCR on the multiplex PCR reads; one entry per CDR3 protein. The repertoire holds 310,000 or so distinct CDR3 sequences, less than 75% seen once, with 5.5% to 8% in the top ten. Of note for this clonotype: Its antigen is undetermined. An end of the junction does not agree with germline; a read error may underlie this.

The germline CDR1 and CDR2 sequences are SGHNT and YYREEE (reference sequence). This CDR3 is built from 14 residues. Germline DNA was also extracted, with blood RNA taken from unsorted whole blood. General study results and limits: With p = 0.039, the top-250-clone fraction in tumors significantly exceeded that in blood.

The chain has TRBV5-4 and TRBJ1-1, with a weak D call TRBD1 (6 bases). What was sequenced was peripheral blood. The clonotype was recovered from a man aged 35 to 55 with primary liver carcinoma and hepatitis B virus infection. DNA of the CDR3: TGTGCCAGCAGCTTTTGGACAGCGAACACTGAAGTTTTCTTT. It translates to CASSFWTANTEVFF.